The next 25 T cell receptor beta chains were all read from a single sample in a study of OX40 agonist ivuxolimab in advanced cancers. The library was built by means of the immunoSEQ multiplex PCR assay. Held by TCRdb, this immuneACCESS table contains in-frame sequences only and omits some clones. Under half of the omission traces to an unresolved V gene where checked; the cause of the rest is unknown. The sample table records roughly 60,000 clones; around 80% of these occur just once. Of the sample, roughly 1.9% falls within the top ten clones. This material consisted of CD4+ or CD8+ T cells sorted from blood, taken in a trial of the OX40 agonist ivuxolimab. The receptors here all came from an adult with an advanced solid tumor such as melanoma, head and neck, liver or kidney cancer.

This CDR3 reads CATQGSNEKLFF. CDR3 nucleotide sequence: TGTGCCACACAGGGGAGTAATGAAAAACTGTTTTTT. V is TRBV2 and J is TRBJ1-4; TRBD1 agrees at 7 bases. The CDR3 length is 12 residues. Looked up from germline, CDR1 is SNHLY and CDR2 is FYNNEI. After removal of 10 bases from V and 4 bases from J, the junction contained 3 bases not matched to a gene.

This clone was detected once. The chain employs TRBV29-1 and TRBJ2-7; D gene uncertain. V gave up 3 bases and J gave up 4 bases, with 7 bases separating them. From germline, CDR1 is SQVTM and CDR2 ANQGSEA. The CDR3 is made up of 11 amino acids. This chain's CDR3 is CSVDLGYEQYF. In DNA, the CDR3 is TGCAGCGTTGATTTGGGGTACGAGCAGTACTTC.

J is TRBJ1-2 and V is TRBV2; D is uncertain. Looked up from germline, CDR1 is SNHLY and CDR2 is FYNNEI. The CDR3 is made up of 17 amino acids. V lost 7 bases, J lost 4 bases, and 25 bases lay in between. The CDR3 region has the DNA TGTGCCAGCATCCTCGGAGGAGGAGGGTCTAAGATCTATGGCTACACCTTC. Translation gives CASILGGGGSKIYGYTF. Full variable domain (rest looked up from reference TRBV2 and TRBJ1-2): EPEVTQTPSHQVTQMGQEVILRCVPISNHLYFYWYRQILGQKVEFLVSFYNNEISEKSEIFDDQFSVERPDGSNFTLKIRSTKLEDSAMYFCASILGGGGSKIYGYTFGSGTRLTVV.

This clone has a handful of counts. The chain joins TRBV27 to TRBJ1-4, with TRBD1 identical over 7 bases. V was pared by 5 bases and J by 4 bases, with 10 bases of the junction left unmatched. This CDR3 spans 16 amino acids. Germline lookup yields CDR1 MNHEY and CDR2 SMNVEV (reference sequence). The CDR3 region has the DNA TGTGCCAGCAGTACATCCTACAGGGGCATTAATGAAAAACTGTTTTTT. This codes for CASSTSYRGINEKLFF.

The CDR3 DNA reads TGTGCCTGGTTCAGAGACAGGGAGAAGACTAACTATGGCTACACCTTC. Protein sequence: CAWFRDREKTNYGYTF. V is TRBV30 and J is TRBJ1-2; 7 bases are shared with TRBD1. Germline V gives CDR1 GTSNPN, CDR2 SVGIG (reference sequence). The ends lost 5 bases at V and 0 bases at J; junction bases unmatched: 12. The CDR3 is 16 residues long.

V usage is TRBV28 and J usage is TRBJ1-1; TRBD1 agrees at 9 bases. Germline V CDR1 and CDR2: MDHEN, SYDVKM. After removal of 4 bases from V and 5 bases from J, the junction contained 5 bases not matched to a gene. This CDR3 is 14 amino acids long. DNA for the CDR3: TGTGCCAGCAGTTCCCCTGACAGGGGGACTGAAGCTTTCTTT. Residues: CASSSPDRGTEAFF. Complete variable domain (other parts from reference TRBV28 and TRBJ1-1): DVKVTQSSRYLVKRTGEKVFLECVQDMDHENMFWYRQDPGLGLRLIYFSYDVKMKEKGDIPEGYSVSREKKERFSLILESASTNQTSMYLCASSSPDRGTEAFFGQGTRLTVV.

This clone appeared a single time. This chain connects TRBV11-2 to TRBJ2-1; tentative D call: TRBD2 (6 bases). Per the germline V gene, CDR1 is SGHAT and CDR2 is FQNNGV. Trimming stripped 0 bases from V and 3 bases from J, with 21 bases between. The CDR3 is made up of 19 amino acids. CDR3 protein: CASSLEVRSTASDYNEQFF. CDR3 nucleotide sequence: TGTGCCAGCAGCTTAGAAGTCAGGAGTACTGCTAGCGACTACAATGAGCAGTTCTTC.

The chain recombines TRBV4-2 with TRBJ2-2; TRBD2 is a possible D gene (6 bases). The CDR3 has 16 amino acids. Germline-derived CDR1 and CDR2 are LGHNA and YNFKEQ. V lost 2 bases and J 7 bases, leaving 17 bases between the germline ends. CDR3 region: CASSQSPGGSIGELFF. For the CDR3, the DNA is TGTGCCAGCAGCCAATCTCCCGGGGGTAGCATCGGGGAGCTGTTTTTT.

This chain uses TRBV7-2 with TRBJ2-3; D might be TRBD1 or TRBD2, each matching 6 bases. The CDR3 covers 17 residues. The V and J ends lost 5 bases and 0 bases respectively, with 18 bases between them. From germline, CDR1 is SGHTA and CDR2 FQGNSA. CDR3 amino acids: CASSQGLRGSSTDTQYF. The CDR3 nucleotides read TGTGCCAGCAGCCAGGGGTTGCGGGGTTCTAGCACAGATACGCAGTATTTT.

Only a few counts were recorded for this clone. The V call is TRBV27, the J call TRBJ1-6; D is uncertain. Between the trimmed V and J ends, which lost 4 bases and 3 bases, there was a span of 4 bases. Germline V gives CDR1 MNHEY, CDR2 SMNVEV (reference sequence). The length of the CDR3 is 13 residues. The CDR3 nucleotides read TGTGCCAGCAGTTCCGACTATAATTCACCCCTCCACTTT. Its translation: CASSSDYNSPLHF.

CDR3 nucleotide sequence: TGTGCCAGTAGTATGCTACCTGGGACGGCCCACACCGGGGAGCTGTTTTTT. Its protein is CASSMLPGTAHTGELFF. This chain uses TRBV19 with TRBJ2-2, with D perhaps being TRBD1 or TRBD2 (5 bases each). The ends were cut back, 3 bases at V and 3 bases at J, with 17 bases in the middle. The CDR3 is 17 amino acids. Germline assignment: CDR1 LNHDA and CDR2 SQIVND (reference sequence). Variable domain in full (rest from reference TRBV19 and TRBJ2-2): DGGITQSPKYLFRKEGQNVTLSCEQNLNHDAMYWYRQDPGQGLRLIYYSQIVNDFQKGDIAEGYSVSREKKESFPLTVTSAQKNPTAFYLCASSMLPGTAHTGELFFGEGSRLTVL.

The V and J genes are TRBV30 and TRBJ1-1, with a weak D call TRBD1 (6 bases). The V and J ends lost 5 bases and 5 bases respectively, with 18 bases between them. There are 14 residues in the CDR3. The germline V gene encodes CDR1 GTSNPN and CDR2 SVGIG (reference sequence). The CDR3 region has the DNA TGTGCCTGGTCCCGCCGGGGGGCAGCAACTGAAGCTTTCTTT. Amino acid sequence: CAWSRRGAATEAFF. The complete variable domain, with remaining parts taken from reference TRBV30 and TRBJ1-1, reads SQTIHQWPATLVQPVGSPLSLECTVEGTSNPNLYWYRQAAGRGLQLLFYSVGIGQISSEVPQNLSASRPQDRQFILSSKKLLLSDSGFYLCAWSRRGAATEAFFGQGTRLTVV.

The rearrangement links TRBV19 to TRBJ2-7; 10 bases fit TRBD1. The CDR3 has 13 amino acids. J lost 4 bases, V lost 5 bases, and 2 bases had no gene match. Germline-derived CDR1 and CDR2 are LNHDA and SQIVND (reference sequence). CDR3: CASSWDRGYEQYF. The CDR3 DNA follows: TGTGCCAGTAGTTGGGACAGGGGTTACGAGCAGTACTTC. The full variable domain, rest sourced from reference TRBV19 and TRBJ2-7, is DGGITQSPKYLFRKEGQNVTLSCEQNLNHDAMYWYRQDPGQGLRLIYYSQIVNDFQKGDIAEGYSVSREKKESFPLTVTSAQKNPTAFYLCASSWDRGYEQYFGPGTRLTVT.

The chain links TRBV6-1 to TRBJ1-5; TRBD1 is a possible D gene (6 bases). Deletions cut 4 bases from V and 0 bases from J, with 10 bases between. Germline V gene sequence: CDR1 MNHNS, CDR2 SASEGT. This CDR3 region has 15 residues. The CDR3 DNA reads TGTGCCAGCAGTGGGACAGTCAATAGCAATCAGCCCCAGCATTTT. Translating gives CASSGTVNSNQPQHF.

V usage is TRBV2 and J usage is TRBJ2-1, with TRBD2 matching 9 bases. From germline, CDR1 is SNHLY and CDR2 FYNNEI. Trimming cost V 7 bases and J 4 bases; bases outside gene matches: 14. The CDR3 sequence is 17 residues long. The DNA for the CDR3 is TGTGCCAGCACCGAAGTTGGCGGGAGGGCCGGATACAATGAGCAGTTCTTC. It codes for CASTEVGGRAGYNEQFF. The full variable domain, with the rest looked up from reference TRBV2 and TRBJ2-1, is EPEVTQTPSHQVTQMGQEVILRCVPISNHLYFYWYRQILGQKVEFLVSFYNNEISEKSEIFDDQFSVERPDGSNFTLKIRSTKLEDSAMYFCASTEVGGRAGYNEQFFGPGTRLTVL.

J is TRBJ2-7 and V is TRBV12-5; the match to TRBD2 covers 7 bases. Trimming removed 0 bases from V and 5 bases from J; junction bases left unmatched: 10. Germline CDR1 LGHNT, CDR2 FRNRAP. This CDR3 has 16 amino acids. The CDR3 is CASGLVLDGRLDEQYF. The CDR3 DNA reads as TGTGCTAGTGGTTTGGTACTTGACGGGAGGTTGGACGAGCAGTACTTC.

This chain joins TRBV6-1 and TRBJ1-5, with D uncertain. Trimming cost V 7 bases and J 0 bases, with 7 bases left between them. CDR3 length: 13 residues. CDR1 and CDR2 from the germline V gene are MNHNS and SASEGT. In nucleotides, the CDR3 is TGTGCCAGCAACGGGAATAGCAATCAGCCCCAGCATTTT. Protein: CASNGNSNQPQHF.

The chain combines TRBV6-1 with TRBJ2-2; TRBD1 aligns across 7 bases. Germline CDR1 MNHNS, CDR2 SASEGT. The CDR3 spans 13 residues. Trimming removed 5 bases from V and 5 bases from J; junction bases left unmatched: 2. The CDR3 sequence: CASSTQGTGELFF. The CDR3 DNA follows: TGTGCCAGCAGTACACAGGGGACCGGGGAGCTGTTTTTT.

The chain combines TRBV30 with TRBJ1-6; D is ambiguous. The V end lost 5 bases, the J end lost 0 bases, and 17 bases lay between the germline ends. The CDR3 contains 17 residues. In germline, CDR1 is GTSNPN, CDR2 SVGIG (reference sequence). The CDR3 bases are TGTGCCTGGGGCGTGCCGACTCCAAGCTCCTATAATTCACCCCTCCACTTT. It is translated as CAWGVPTPSSYNSPLHF.

This clone occurred once. The rearrangement links TRBV10-1 to TRBJ2-2, with 10 bases fitting TRBD1. Trimming removed 8 bases from V and 5 bases from J; junction bases left unmatched: 5. The germline V gene has CDR1 WNHNN and CDR2 SYGVQD (reference sequence). The CDR3 is 14 residues long. The CDR3 loop is CASSGTGETGELFF. The CDR3 DNA sequence: TGCGCCAGCTCCGGGACAGGGGAAACCGGGGAGCTGTTTTTT.

The chain is built from TRBV25-1 and TRBJ2-1; D remains unclear. CDR1 and CDR2 from the germline V gene are MGHDK and SYGVNS. This CDR3 contains 13 residues. The germline V and J ends were trimmed by 2 bases and 3 bases, with 5 bases remaining between them. As DNA, the CDR3 is TGTGCCAGCAGTGAAGCCTACTACAATGAGCAGTTCTTC. It encodes CASSEAYYNEQFF.

This clone is a singleton in its sample. V gene TRBV25-1 combines with J gene TRBJ2-2; TRBD1 aligns across 8 bases. With 4 bases clipped from V and 2 bases from J, the junction kept 9 bases outside the gene matches. CDR1 and CDR2 from the germline V gene are MGHDK and SYGVNS. This CDR3 has 17 amino acids. CDR3 residues: CASSARPGQGNTGELFF. The CDR3 region has the DNA TGTGCCAGCAGTGCTCGCCCCGGACAGGGTAACACCGGGGAGCTGTTTTTT.

The count of this clone is one. CDR3 loop: CASSQAINEKLFF. Written as DNA, the CDR3 is TGTGCCAGCTCACAGGCCATTAATGAAAAACTGTTTTTT. The V gene is TRBV6-1, the J gene TRBJ1-4, with D possibly matching TRBD1 (5 bases). Trimming stripped 8 bases from V and 4 bases from J, with 11 bases between. This CDR3 has 13 residues. Germline V gene lookup returns CDR1 MNHNS and CDR2 SASEGT.

The chain couples TRBV5-4 to TRBJ1-2; no reliable D call. V was pared by 4 bases and J by 0 bases, with 10 bases between. Per the germline V gene, CDR1 is SGHNT and CDR2 is YYREEE (reference sequence). The CDR3 covers 14 residues. The CDR3 region is CASSPTLANYGYTF. In DNA form, the CDR3 reads TGTGCCAGCAGCCCAACGTTAGCTAACTATGGCTACACCTTC.

The chain joins TRBV5-4 to TRBJ2-5; D not resolved. Per germline, CDR1 SGHNT and CDR2 YYREEE (reference sequence). Trimming left V 4 bases short and J 4 bases short, with 14 bases between. CDR3 size: 14 residues. CDR3 residues: CASSPLRVVETQYF. CDR3 nucleotide sequence: TGTGCCAGCAGCCCCCTTCGGGTGGTAGAGACCCAGTACTTC.